This entry features one T cell receptor beta chain sequence. No cognate antigen has been identified for it. It has no much larger one-base neighbor in the sample; base qualities were not kept. V trim: 5 bases; J trim: 4 bases; unmatched bases: 9. Counted from cysteine to phenylalanine, this CDR3 has 16 amino acids. Here the CDR3 DNA is all that survives: 48 bases in frame from base 1. In the germline V gene (reference sequence), CDR1 corresponds to DFQATT and CDR2 to SNEGSKA. The library was obtained by PCR. Sequencing was performed on an Illumina HiSeq 2500. TCR libraries were prepared with molecular barcoding, using unique molecular identifiers to normalize TCRbeta repertoire quantification. Starting from the raw public reads, TCRdb applied fastp trimming at Q25, assembled clones with MiXCR and retained in-frame beta chains. Merged by CDR3 protein, the rows form single entries marked with the most common genes and DNA. The sample table records about 510,000 distinct CDR3 sequences; roughly 10% of these occur just once. Approximately 15% of the sample is in the top ten clones.

The data were taken from a study of T-cell reconstitution after alpha-beta-depleted transplantation in children (dated by TCRdb to 2016 to 2017). About the full investigation: Using TCR repertoire profiling, the study followed T-cell immune reconstitution in a quantitative way in children after TCRalphabeta/CD19-depleted allogeneic hematopoietic cell transplantation. General study outcomes and caveats: In some patients, high TCRbeta diversity at day 60 was attributed to recipient T cells and intrathymic progenitors that had survived conditioning. Apparently early alphabetaT-cell count recovery about two months after transplant reportedly relied on only several hundred rapidly expanded clones derived from non-depleted graft cells. Hyperexpanded clone frequencies declined over subsequent months; after one year, T-cell counts and TCRbeta diversity were mostly attributed to newly produced T cells.

The sample's treatment or condition label, decoded: allogeneic hematopoietic cell transplantation with graft depleted of TCRalphabeta T cells and CD19 B cells. The transplant recipients were children given TCRalphabeta/CD19-depleted allogeneic hematopoietic cell grafts. The chain employs TRBV20-1 and TRBJ2-5, with 14 central nucleotides matching TRBD2. The sequencing used PBMCs, mostly from graft donor cells, collected 180 days after TCRalphabeta/CD19-depleted stem cell transplant. The clonotype was recovered from a female patient between 2 and 15 years old who had a stem cell transplant for aplastic anemia, so the T cells may come from the graft donor. The CDR3 reads as follows: CSARGTSGSVSETQYF. Read as DNA, the sequence is TGCAGTGCTCGAGGGACTAGCGGGAGTGTTTCAGAGACCCAGTACTTC.